The rows below give T cell receptor beta chains drawn from one sample of a study of T cell responses to AZD1222 COVID-19 vaccine. TCRdb's table, derived via immunoSEQ multiplex PCR, lists solely in-frame clones and lacks some. This sample carries about 120,000 clones, approximately 90% of them seen once, and the ten largest clones take over 1.5%. The source material was peripheral blood, sampled on day 0 of AZD1222 vaccination. These receptors were obtained from an adult in good health. CDR3s include the opening cysteine and the closing phenylalanine or tryptophan. A D gene is named only where the DNA matches it firmly. Clone size is not always given. Where it is, it says once, few, many or a class for expanded clones.

>12|.|.|TRBV2|TRBJ1-1
CASSEEGREAFF
TGTGCCAGCAGTGAGGAAGGACGTGAAGCTTTCTTT
>13|once|TRBD1|TRBV29-1|TRBJ1-5
CSVTQGARQPQHF
TGCAGCGTTACCCAGGGGGCCCGTCAGCCCCAGCATTTT
>20|.|.|TRBV21-1|TRBJ1-2
CASRTEKLIRQGYWAYGYTF
TGTGCCAGTCGAACGGAAAAGCTGATACGACAGGGGTATTGGGCTTATGGCTACACCTTC
>15|.|TRBD1|TRBV7-2|TRBJ2-3
CASSPMGTEADTQYF
TGTGCCAGCAGCCCTATGGGGACAGAGGCAGATACGCAGTATTTT
>13|.|.|TRBV12-3/TRBV12-4|TRBJ1-2
CASSWGGDYGYTF
TGTGCCAGCTCATGGGGGGGTGACTATGGCTACACCTTC
>13|.|.|TRBV4-1|TRBJ1-1
CASSHEKNTEAFF
TGCGCCAGCAGCCATGAGAAGAACACTGAAGCTTTCTTT
>14|.|TRBD1|TRBV27|TRBJ2-3
CASSFEGAADTQYF
TGTGCCAGCAGTTTCGAGGGGGCGGCAGATACGCAGTATTTT
>15|once|TRBD1|TRBV18|TRBJ1-5
CASSPGTGGWQPQHF
TGTGCCAGCTCACCAGGGACAGGGGGCTGGCAGCCCCAGCATTTT
>17|.|TRBD2|TRBV10-3|TRBJ2-1
CAISESIRTSPYNEQFF
TGTGCCATCAGTGAGTCGATAAGGACTAGCCCCTACAATGAGCAGTTCTTC
>14|.|.|TRBV9|TRBJ1-2
CASSFGQSIYGYTF
TGTGCCAGCAGCTTTGGACAGTCTATCTATGGCTACACCTTC
>16|few|TRBD1|TRBV10-3|TRBJ1-2
CAISDPRGGQKYGYTF
TGTGCCATCAGTGACCCGCGGGGGGGACAGAAGTATGGCTACACCTTC
>12|.|TRBD1|TRBV13|TRBJ2-1
CASSWTGGEQFF
TGTGCCAGCAGCTGGACAGGCGGTGAGCAGTTCTTC
>16|.|.|TRBV16|TRBJ1-4
CASRQVTRGTNEKLFF
TGTGCCAGCAGACAAGTCACCAGGGGAACTAATGAAAAACTGTTTTTT
>14|.|.|TRBV20-1|TRBJ2-3
CSASRAGGSDTQYF
TGCAGTGCTAGTCGAGCGGGTGGGTCAGATACGCAGTATTTT
>14|.|.|TRBV7-2|TRBJ1-2
CASSSGTTNYGYTF
TGTGCCAGCAGTTCCGGGACAACTAACTATGGCTACACCTTC
>15|.|TRBD1|TRBV6-6|TRBJ1-1
CASTGDRGGNTEAFF
TGTGCCAGCACCGGGGACAGGGGGGGGAACACTGAAGCTTTCTTT
>14|.|.|TRBV5-4|TRBJ1-4
CASSLPGIGEKLFF
TGTGCCAGCAGCTTGCCAGGGATCGGTGAAAAACTGTTTTTT
>15|once|.|TRBV19|TRBJ1-2
CASSIAVTGAYGYTF
TGTGCCAGTAGTATAGCTGTGACAGGCGCCTATGGCTACACCTTC
>14|.|TRBD1|TRBV6-5|TRBJ1-1
CASSPGTGNPKAFF
TGTGCCAGCAGTCCCGGGACAGGGAATCCCAAAGCTTTCTTT
>15|.|.|TRBV4-3|TRBJ1-2
CASSQGSGAGYGYTF
TGCGCCAGCAGCCAAGGGTCGGGGGCAGGCTATGGCTACACCTTC
>14|.|.|TRBV6-5|TRBJ1-2
CASRKEGRNYGYTF
TGTGCCAGCAGAAAAGAGGGCAGGAACTATGGCTACACCTTC
>13|.|.|TRBV6-5|TRBJ1-4
CASSDSENMKLFF
TGTGCCAGCAGTGACTCTGAGAATATGAAACTGTTTTTT
>13|.|.|TRBV5-1|TRBJ1-6
CASRGREDSPLHF
TGCGCCAGCAGGGGGCGCGAGGATTCACCCCTCCACTTT
>13|.|.|TRBV19|TRBJ1-2
CASSIRRDYGYTF
TGTGCCAGTAGTATTCGTCGGGACTATGGCTACACCTTC
>12|.|.|TRBV30|TRBJ2-7
CAARGSSYEQYF
TGTGCCGCTCGAGGTAGCTCCTACGAGCAGTACTTC
>14|.|.|TRBV7-8|TRBJ1-4
CASSFGQINEKLFF
TGTGCCAGCAGCTTCGGACAAATTAATGAAAAACTGTTTTTT
>13|.|.|TRBV14|TRBJ1-1
CASSSFAGTEAFF
TGTGCCAGCAGCTCTTTTGCGGGCACTGAAGCTTTCTTT
>14|.|.|TRBV7-9|TRBJ2-5
CASSPRRIQETQYF
TGTGCCAGCAGCCCCCGACGGATACAAGAGACCCAGTACTTC
>15|.|.|TRBV4-1|TRBJ1-5
CASSQVNVRNQPQHF
TGCGCCAGCAGCCAAGTCAACGTACGCAATCAGCCCCAGCATTTT
>14|.|.|TRBV4-1|TRBJ1-2
CASSHPGTGGGYTF
TGCGCCAGCAGCCATCCGGGGACGGGAGGTGGCTACACCTTC
>15|.|.|TRBV3-1/TRBV3-2|TRBJ2-2
CASSQDLGGTGELFF
TGTGCCAGCAGCCAAGATCTTGGGGGGACCGGGGAGCTGTTTTTT
>17|.|TRBD2|TRBV24-1|TRBJ2-5
CATSDLPTSGGEETQYF
TGTGCCACCAGTGACCTCCCGACTAGCGGGGGGGAAGAGACCCAGTACTTC
>17|.|TRBD1|TRBV18|TRBJ1-3
CASSAYGQGSSGNTIYF
TGTGCCAGCTCAGCTTACGGACAGGGTAGCTCTGGAAACACCATATATTTT
>14|.|TRBD1|TRBV2|TRBJ2-1
CASTRDRGYNEQFF
TGTGCCAGCACCAGGGACAGGGGCTACAATGAGCAGTTCTTC
>14|.|.|TRBV7-8|TRBJ2-1
CASSLEVLIPEQFF
TGTGCCAGCAGCTTAGAGGTCCTTATCCCTGAGCAGTTCTTC
>14|.|.|TRBV18|TRBJ2-5
CASSRDSQGETQYF
TGTGCCAGCTCACGGGACTCCCAGGGAGAGACCCAGTACTTC
>14|.|.|TRBV7-9|TRBJ1-1
CASSFIGENTEAFF
TGTGCCAGCAGCTTCATCGGGGAGAACACTGAAGCTTTCTTT
>15|once|TRBD1|TRBV3-1/TRBV3-2|TRBJ1-2
CASSQDPRQGYGYTF
TGTGCCAGCAGCCAAGATCCGAGACAGGGATATGGCTACACCTTC
>15|.|.|TRBV6-5|TRBJ1-2
CASSTWSGTNYGYTF
TGTGCCAGCAGTACTTGGTCGGGGACTAACTATGGCTACACCTTC
>16|.|TRBD2|TRBV15|TRBJ2-3
CATSQTSGSIPDTQYF
TGTGCCACCAGCCAGACTAGCGGGAGTATTCCAGATACGCAGTATTTT
>15|.|.|TRBV9|TRBJ1-3
CASSVGGNSGNTIYF
TGTGCCAGCAGCGTAGGTGGGAACTCTGGAAACACCATATATTTT
>16|.|TRBD1|TRBV18|TRBJ1-2
CASSPRQGQGNYGYTF
TGTGCCAGCTCACCACGTCAGGGACAGGGAAACTATGGCTACACCTTC
>13|.|.|TRBV14|TRBJ1-2
CASSQGPGYGYTF
TGTGCCAGCAGCCAGGGGCCCGGCTATGGCTACACCTTC
>17|.|TRBD2|TRBV6-2/TRBV6-3|TRBJ2-2
CASSPPVAGGGTGELFF
TGTGCCAGCAGCCCGCCAGTAGCGGGAGGGGGCACCGGGGAGCTGTTTTTT
>11|.|.|TRBV9|TRBJ2-1
CASSSNNEQFF
TGTGCCAGCAGCTCGAACAATGAGCAGTTCTTC
>15|.|.|TRBV7-6|TRBJ2-1
CASSLESERSNEQFF
TGTGCCAGCAGCTTAGAGTCCGAGCGAAGCAATGAGCAGTTCTTC
>16|.|TRBD2|TRBV9|TRBJ2-2
CASSVTGLAAVGELFF
TGTGCCAGCAGCGTTACGGGACTAGCGGCGGTCGGGGAGCTGTTTTTT
>18|.|TRBD1|TRBV4-2|TRBJ2-4
CASSQEPWTGLAKNIQYF
TGTGCCAGCAGCCAAGAGCCCTGGACAGGCCTAGCCAAAAACATTCAGTACTTC
>13|.|.|TRBV30|TRBJ2-3
CAWSMVGTDTQYF
TGTGCCTGGAGTATGGTGGGAACAGATACGCAGTATTTT
>15|.|.|TRBV5-1|TRBJ1-4
CASSLGGRTNEKLFF
TGCGCCAGCAGCCTAGGGGGAAGGACTAATGAAAAACTGTTTTTT
>16|.|.|TRBV6-1|TRBJ1-2
CASSETSGVWGYGYTF
TGTGCCAGCAGTGAGACAAGTGGGGTATGGGGCTATGGCTACACCTTC
>13|.|.|TRBV12-3/TRBV12-4|TRBJ1-1
CASSGPPGAEAFF
TGTGCCAGCAGTGGGCCTCCAGGGGCTGAAGCTTTCTTT
>16|.|.|TRBV19|TRBJ1-1
CASTLGGGSWTTEAFF
TGTGCCAGTACCCTCGGTGGGGGGTCCTGGACCACTGAAGCTTTCTTT
>20|.|.|TRBV4-1|TRBJ1-3
CASSQRNLDGRVSSGNTIYF
TGCGCCAGCAGCCAAAGAAATCTTGACGGGAGGGTAAGCTCTGGAAACACCATATATTTT
>15|.|.|TRBV19|TRBJ1-5
CASTSSGSSNQPQHF
TGTGCCAGCACCTCATCAGGATCTAGCAATCAGCCCCAGCATTTT
>13|few|.|TRBV2|TRBJ1-1
CASSQDGNTEAFF
TGTGCCAGCAGCCAGGACGGGAACACTGAAGCTTTCTTT
>16|few|TRBD1|TRBV7-2|TRBJ1-2
CASSSGRTGLAYGYTF
TGTGCCAGCAGCTCCGGAAGGACAGGGCTGGCCTATGGCTACACCTTC
>13|.|.|TRBV2|TRBJ1-1
CASSGEDWGWGFF
TGTGCCAGCAGTGGGGAGGACTGGGGATGGGGTTTCTTT
>15|.|TRBD1|TRBV5-6|TRBJ1-1
CASIQATSGGTEAFF
TGTGCCAGCATACAGGCCACATCAGGGGGCACTGAAGCTTTCTTT